This T cell receptor beta chain was recorded in a study of blood T cells in healthy people across ages (dated by TCRdb to between 2014 and 2017). Regarding the study in general: In model experiments, template switching captured roughly one uniquely barcoded TCR beta cDNA molecule for every two T cells. Age-related changes in TCR beta repertoire diversity were measured in the study by deep sequencing normalized with unique cDNA molecular identifiers. Four age groups were formed from the donors: young (average approximately 16 years), middle-aged (around 41), aged (roughly 58) and long-lived (approximately 80). Two additional independent replicas of 1 million unique cDNA reads from the same blood draw were analyzed for two donors (one aged 18 to 29 and one aged 80 or older). The full study reports these points: Observed TCR beta diversity per million T cells fell roughly linearly with age, and a significant reduction was already apparent by age roughly 41. Bulk unsorted PBMC profiling prevented conclusive comparison of naive and antigen-experienced compartments. Estimates of total diversity based on one million sequenced T cells were considered lower bounds and underestimates. The long-lived group showed more naive CD4+ T cells, fewer expanded clones and increased TCR diversity than the aged group, suggesting age selection. The CMV infection status of donors was not known, potentially confounding age-related changes in expanded clonotypes. There was a strong correlation between observed TCR beta diversity and the percentage of naive T cells measured by flow cytometry.

This clonotype was counted only a few times. Its recognized antigen is unknown. No quality values exist for individual bases; no much larger clone is one base distant. Here V drops 6 bases and J drops 0 bases, and the junction holds 4 bases not matched to any gene. From the cysteine through the phenylalanine, the CDR3 covers 13 amino acids. The read is trimmed to its CDR3 DNA, 39 bases read in frame from base 1. From a lookup of the germline V gene (reference sequence), CDR1 and CDR2 are DFQATT and SNEGSKA. The roughly 39 donors, aged 6 to 90 years, were systemically healthy Caucasian individuals from Russia. Each donor gave around 9 milliliters of peripheral blood, collected into EDTA-treated Vacutainer tubes. Ficoll-Paque density-gradient centrifugation was used to isolate PBMCs, with at least 7 million per sample. Total RNA was extracted from PBMCs with Trizol reagent, with at least 6 micrograms obtained per sample. For every donor, an aliquot of PBMCs went through flow cytometry to measure the percentages of naive CD45RAhigh/CD27high T cells.

The library relied on 5' RACE. The sequencing machine was an Illumina HiSeq 2500. The second PCR ran for roughly 7 to 11 cycles and used a J-beta primer mix along with a sample-barcoded 5' primer. A template-switch 5' adaptor carrying 12 random nucleotides introduced a unique molecular identifier onto each TCR beta cDNA molecule. Each sample yielded at least 2.5 million CDR3-containing paired-end reads. First-strand cDNA was synthesized from all RNA with the Mint cDNA synthesis kit, primed by a TRBC-specific oligonucleotide. Following uracil-DNA glycosylase treatment, a first 18-cycle PCR with universal primers M1SS and BC2_uni_R was performed on all cDNA. The authors' analysis ran thus. Normalization of each sample was performed by random selection of 1 million high-quality reads, each carrying a distinct molecular identifier. Reads with shared molecular identifiers were discarded instead of being binned into consensus sequences. MiTCR, run with a Q25 quality threshold and the strictest error-elimination algorithm, handled CDR3 identification, clonotype clustering and error correction. Lower-bound total TCR beta diversity was estimated with a nonparametric unseen species model using Euler transformation. TCRdb's own reprocessing of the public reads used fastp at Q25 and MiXCR and kept productive beta chains. Rows are unified per CDR3 protein, each entry keeping the most common DNA and genes. The V and J calls shown here were made by TCRdb, not taken from the authors' results. For this sample there are 600,000 to 900,000 distinct CDR3 sequences; under 30% appear just once. Around 2.9% of the sample belongs to the ten largest clones.

This sample also belongs to another study, concerning T cells of mothers and their children. The second paper states: Nine systemically healthy Caucasian individuals served as donors, namely three mothers together with their six children. cDNA synthesis used all of the extracted RNA, with roughly 1.5 ug of RNA in each 15 ul reaction. In the second PCR, the M1S primer introduced both the sample barcodes and 2-4 random nucleotides. More than 8.5 million TCR beta CDR3 reads were obtained from each mother, and some 3 million reads were obtained from each child. TCR recombination output is similarly shaped by thymic selection in related and unrelated pairs, with a minor effect exerted by inherited differences. Related mother-child pairs always showed normalized repertoire overlap that was slightly higher than in unrelated mother-child pairs, though the difference was never significant. With a sensitivity of approximately 100 clones per million clonotypes, no persistent microchimeric T cell clones were detected. The study used deep NGS to compare TCR beta repertoires of mothers and children, seeking features distinguishing related mother-child pairs from unrelated individuals. On average, the children were roughly 10 +/- 4 years old, while the mothers were about 37 +/- 4 years old. After adapters were ligated using NEBNext reagents, the libraries underwent 100+100 nt paired-end sequencing on an Illumina HiSeq 2000. To avoid cross-contamination, the mother libraries and the child libraries were prepared a month apart and sequenced in separate runs. For each donor, somewhere between roughly 450,000 and 2,000,000 distinct TCR beta clonotypes were identified. Naive TCR beta clonotypes were estimated from low-frequency clonotypes matched to each donor's FACS-determined naive share, without sorting.

The sequenced material came from blood. The sequence was collected from a boy between 10 and 17 years old in good health. The V and J segments used are TRBV20-1 and TRBJ2-5; 7 central nucleotides agree with TRBD2. The DNA sequence is given as TGCAGTGCAGATCGGGGGGACCAAGAGACCCAGTACTTC. Its translation reads: CSADRGDQETQYF.